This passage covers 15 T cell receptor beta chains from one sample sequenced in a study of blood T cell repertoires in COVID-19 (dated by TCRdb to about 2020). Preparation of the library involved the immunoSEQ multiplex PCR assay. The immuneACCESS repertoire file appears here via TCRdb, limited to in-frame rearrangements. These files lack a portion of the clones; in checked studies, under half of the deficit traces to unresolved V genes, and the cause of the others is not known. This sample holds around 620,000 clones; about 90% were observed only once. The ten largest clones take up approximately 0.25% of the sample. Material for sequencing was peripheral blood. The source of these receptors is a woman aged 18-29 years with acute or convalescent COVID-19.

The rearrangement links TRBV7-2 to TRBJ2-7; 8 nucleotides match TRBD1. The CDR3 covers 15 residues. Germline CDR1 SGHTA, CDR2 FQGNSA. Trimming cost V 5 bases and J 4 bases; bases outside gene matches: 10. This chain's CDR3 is CASSSRTGSWYEQYF. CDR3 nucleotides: TGTGCCAGCAGCAGCCGGACAGGGTCTTGGTACGAGCAGTACTTC.

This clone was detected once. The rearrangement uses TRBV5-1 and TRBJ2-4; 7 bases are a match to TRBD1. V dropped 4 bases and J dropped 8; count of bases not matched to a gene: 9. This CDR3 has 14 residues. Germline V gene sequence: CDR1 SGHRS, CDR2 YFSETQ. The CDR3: CASSPGQDIYIQYF. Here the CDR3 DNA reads TGCGCCAGCAGCCCCGGACAGGATATATACATTCAGTACTTC. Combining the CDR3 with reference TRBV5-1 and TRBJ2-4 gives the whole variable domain KAGVTQTPRYLIKTRGQQVTLSCSPISGHRSVSWYQQTPGQGLQFLFEYFSETQRNKGNFPGRFSGRQFSNSRSEMNVSTLELGDSALYLCASSPGQDIYIQYFGAGTRLSVL.

The CDR3 sequence: CASSQGFPPWTVTNEKLFF. CDR3 sequence (DNA): TGCGCCAGCAGCCAAGGTTTCCCCCCTTGGACAGTAACTAATGAAAAACTGTTTTTT. The chain joins TRBV4-3 to TRBJ1-4, with a possible D match to TRBD1 (6 bases). The CDR3 consists of 19 residues. Trimming left V 1 base short and J 1 base short, with 19 bases between. CDR1 and CDR2 (germline): LGHNA, YSLEER.

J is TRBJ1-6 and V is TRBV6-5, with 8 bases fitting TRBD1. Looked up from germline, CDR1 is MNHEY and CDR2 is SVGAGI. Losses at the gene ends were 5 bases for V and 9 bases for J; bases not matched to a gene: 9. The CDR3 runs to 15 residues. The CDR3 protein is CASSLGQGASSPLHF. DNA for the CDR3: TGTGCCAGCAGTCTTGGTCAGGGGGCGAGTTCACCCCTCCACTTT.

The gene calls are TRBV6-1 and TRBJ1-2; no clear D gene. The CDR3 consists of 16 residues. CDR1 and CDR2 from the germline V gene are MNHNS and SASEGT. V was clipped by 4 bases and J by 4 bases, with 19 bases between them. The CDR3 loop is CASSVTPEGSSYGYTF. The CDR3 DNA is TGTGCCAGCAGTGTCACCCCGGAGGGCAGCAGCTATGGCTACACCTTC.

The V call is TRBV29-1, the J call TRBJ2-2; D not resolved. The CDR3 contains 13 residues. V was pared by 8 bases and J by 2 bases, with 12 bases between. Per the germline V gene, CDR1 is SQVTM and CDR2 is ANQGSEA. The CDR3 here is CSTEDTNTGELFF. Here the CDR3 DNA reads TGCAGCACCGAAGACACAAACACCGGGGAGCTGTTTTTT.

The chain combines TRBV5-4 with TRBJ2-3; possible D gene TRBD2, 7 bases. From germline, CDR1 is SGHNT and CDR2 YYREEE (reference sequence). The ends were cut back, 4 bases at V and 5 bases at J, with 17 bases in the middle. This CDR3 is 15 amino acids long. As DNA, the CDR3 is TGTGCCAGCAGCAACTTGGGGGGGCAAATAGATACGCAGTATTTT. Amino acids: CASSNLGGQIDTQYF.

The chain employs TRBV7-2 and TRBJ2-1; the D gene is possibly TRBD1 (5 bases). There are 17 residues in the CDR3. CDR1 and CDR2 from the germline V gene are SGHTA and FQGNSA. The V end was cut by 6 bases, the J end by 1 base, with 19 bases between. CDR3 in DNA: TGTGCCAGCAGTCACCCACGACAGAAACAATCCTACAATGAGCAGTTCTTC. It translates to CASSHPRQKQSYNEQFF.

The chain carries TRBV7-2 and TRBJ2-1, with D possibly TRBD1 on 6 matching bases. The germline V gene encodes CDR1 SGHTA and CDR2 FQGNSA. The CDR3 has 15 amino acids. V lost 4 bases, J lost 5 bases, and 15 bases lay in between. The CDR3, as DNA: TGTGCCAGCAGCTCCCTTACAGGGCCCCACAATGAGCAGTTCTTC. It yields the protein CASSSLTGPHNEQFF. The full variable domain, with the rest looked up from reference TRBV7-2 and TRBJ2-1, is GAGVSQSPSNKVTEKGKDVELRCDPISGHTALYWYRQSLGQGLEFLIYFQGNSAPDKSGLPSDRFSAERTGGSVSTLTIQRTQQEDSAVYLCASSSLTGPHNEQFFGPGTRLTVL.

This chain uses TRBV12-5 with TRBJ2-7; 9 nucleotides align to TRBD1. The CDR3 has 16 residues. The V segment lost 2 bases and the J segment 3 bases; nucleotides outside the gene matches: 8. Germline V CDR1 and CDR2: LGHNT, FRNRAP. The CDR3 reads CASGLPPGQGIYEQYF. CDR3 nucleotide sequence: TGTGCTAGTGGTTTGCCCCCGGGACAGGGAATCTACGAGCAGTACTTC.

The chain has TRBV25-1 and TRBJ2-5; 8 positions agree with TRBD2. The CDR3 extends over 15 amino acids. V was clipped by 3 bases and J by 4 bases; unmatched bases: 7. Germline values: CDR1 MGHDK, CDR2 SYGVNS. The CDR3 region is CASSERDAGGETQYF. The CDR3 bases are TGTGCCAGCAGTGAGCGAGACGCGGGGGGAGAGACCCAGTACTTC. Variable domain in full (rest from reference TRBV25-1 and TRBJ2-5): EADIYQTPRYLVIGTGKKITLECSQTMGHDKMYWYQQDPGMELHLIHYSYGVNSTEKGDLSSESTVSRIRTEHFPLTLESARPSHTSQYLCASSERDAGGETQYFGPGTRLLVL.

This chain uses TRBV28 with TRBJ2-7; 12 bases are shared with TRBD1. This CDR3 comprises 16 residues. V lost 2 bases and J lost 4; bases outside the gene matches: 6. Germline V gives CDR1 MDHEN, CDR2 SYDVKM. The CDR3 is CASSLAGTGGKYEQYF. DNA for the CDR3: TGTGCCAGCAGTTTAGCAGGGACAGGGGGCAAATACGAGCAGTACTTC.

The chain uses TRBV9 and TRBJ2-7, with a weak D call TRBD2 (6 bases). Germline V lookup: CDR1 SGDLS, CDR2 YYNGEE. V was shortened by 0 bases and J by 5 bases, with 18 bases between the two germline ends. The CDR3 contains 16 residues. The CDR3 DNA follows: TGTGCCAGCAGCGTAGCTCTTGTGGGGGGTCGGCACGAGCAGTACTTC. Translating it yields CASSVALVGGRHEQYF.

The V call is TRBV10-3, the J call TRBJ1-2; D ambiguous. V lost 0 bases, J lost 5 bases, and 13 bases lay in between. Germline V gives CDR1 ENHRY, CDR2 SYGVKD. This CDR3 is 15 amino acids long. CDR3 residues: CAISESPLGGYGYTF. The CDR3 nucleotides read TGTGCCATCAGTGAGTCCCCCTTGGGAGGATATGGCTACACCTTC.

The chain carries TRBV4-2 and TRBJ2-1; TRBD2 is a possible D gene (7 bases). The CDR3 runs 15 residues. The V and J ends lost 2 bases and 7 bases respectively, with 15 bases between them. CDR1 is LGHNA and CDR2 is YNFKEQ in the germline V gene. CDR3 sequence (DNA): TGTGCCAGCAGCCAATTAGTCGGGGGGCAGAATGAGCAGTTCTTC. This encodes CASSQLVGGQNEQFF.